This record concerns one T cell receptor beta chain sequence. In this sample, this clone turned up a few times. Its antigen remains undetermined. No much larger clone is present one base from it, and per-base qualities are unavailable. Genomic DNA was extracted with the Qiagen DNeasy kit from unsorted PBMCs and from negatively selected CD4+ and CD8+ fractions. TCR beta CDR3 regions were amplified by immunoSEQ multiplex PCR using primers annealing to V and J segments. A synthetic immune receptor repertoire was used to minimize amplification bias, and any remaining bias was removed computationally after sequencing. As for the original processing: Custom Python scripts were used to quantify repertoire diversity as the Shannon entropy index. Unsorted, CD4+ and CD8+ repertoires were examined separately, except in combined analyses, for which CD4+ and CD8+ sequences were merged in silico. A clone was considered expanded if an increase in frequency of at least 2-fold after treatment relative to C1D1 was found, and a pseudocount of 0.5 was applied to clones undetected at baseline. Clones with 0 or 1 copy at C1D1 were classified as singleton clones, and clones with 2 or more copies were classified as non-singleton clones. Clones expanded in unsorted samples were annotated as CD4+, CD8+ or unknown by matching protein sequences in sorted samples from the same patient. Wilcoxon tests were applied to paired samples to test diversity changes from C1D1 to C4D1. The clones in this table, taken by TCRdb from immuneACCESS, are in-frame only. Not every clone is retained; where verified, under half of the shortfall comes from an unresolved V gene, and the cause of the rest is unknown. The DNA was the basis for D and trimming; V, J and clone size are from that table. The sample includes some 1,900 clones, with approximately 90% observed a single time. The ten biggest clones cover 1.5% of the sample.

In light of the paper, this sample's time point label describes: cycle 1 day 1 (C1D1), immediately before nivolumab initiation. Every trial patient had relapsed following autologous stem cell transplantation, and prior brentuximab vedotin exposure was what differed among cohorts A, B and C. Using a Miltenyi CD4+ T cell isolation kit, CD4+ T cells were purified from thawed PBMCs through magnetic negative selection. The trial cohort was composed of about 53 patients with relapsed/refractory classical Hodgkin lymphoma, for whom complete response, partial response or progressive disease was recorded as best overall response. Trial patients were treated with single-agent nivolumab in the multi-cohort phase II CheckMate 205 trial. An independent review committee assessed best overall response by applying the 2007 International Working Group response criteria. Trial PBMCs were collected immediately before nivolumab initiation (C1D1) and during therapy at cycle 2 day 1 and cycle 4 day 1. Peripheral blood was collected in 8 mL Vacutainer Cell Preparation Tubes, from which PBMCs were isolated by centrifugation and then cryopreserved. Purified CD4+ and CD8+ fractions were prepared only for cases in which an additional PBMC sample was available. On LS columns in a quadroMACS separator, the magnetically labelled cells were depleted, and the flow-through was collected as the purified fraction.

CDR1 and CDR2 were assigned from the germline V gene as SGHRS and YFSETQ. Measured from the cysteine to the phenylalanine, the CDR3 is 15 residues long. The kept DNA is CDR3 alone, 45 bases in frame from the first base. The germline ends are 14 bases apart after V is trimmed by 5 bases and J by 2 bases. This entry is derived from a study of PD-1 blockade in classical Hodgkin lymphoma (TCRdb year 2020). Some background on the complete study: Nivolumab dosing was 3 mg/kg intravenously every 2 weeks, continuing until either disease progression or unacceptable toxicity. A peripheral blood immune signature of response to PD-1 blockade in classical Hodgkin lymphoma was defined using TCR beta sequencing and CyTOF. Broader findings and caveats from the paper: The study was restricted to a single clinical trial cohort, and the causes of repertoire differences, possibly disease activity or prior therapy, were left undefined. Among trial patients, those achieving complete response had baseline diversity similar to that of newly diagnosed patients, while diversity was significantly lower in partial responders and progressors. CD4+ but not CD8+ TCR diversity rose significantly by C4D1 (p=0.0027 vs p=0.16), most apparent in complete responders (p=0.02). Diversity was lower in patients who began nivolumab less than 1 year after ASCT, so these patients were left out of later analyses to avoid confounding by immune reconstitution. Newly diagnosed patients were reported to have lower baseline TCR diversity than healthy donors, and relapsed/refractory patients were reported to have lower baseline TCR diversity still.

Sequenced material: CD4+ T cells from blood, taken at baseline. This TCR derives from a human donor with classical Hodgkin lymphoma. The receptor chain draws on TRBV5-1 and TRBJ1-5; the D gene identity is not certain. In nucleotides, the sequence is TGCGCCAGCAGGCCTGGCAGCCACGGCAATCAGCCCCAGCATTTT. It specifies CASRPGSHGNQPQHF.